The 10 T cell receptor beta chains below all came from one sample that was sequenced in a study of shared clonotypes between healthy human individuals. Assay used: immunoSEQ multiplex PCR; TCRdb lists only in-frame clones, some missing. The table records about 2.3 million clones, over 90% of them present only once. The sequenced material came from naive CD4+ T cells from PBMCs. Subset noted: CD45RA+ positively selected. The receptors were sampled from a man aged 18 to 30 in good health. Some clones in this sample may be carry-over from other donors' samples.

This clone has just one count. CDR3 protein: CASSYLTSSEQFF. CDR3 coding DNA: TGTGCCAGCAGTTACCTGACTAGTTCGGAGCAGTTCTTC. The gene calls are TRBV2 and TRBJ2-1; a weak D match, TRBD2 (6 bases). The CDR3 spans 13 residues. The germline V gene encodes CDR1 SNHLY and CDR2 FYNNEI. V lost 5 bases, J lost 10 bases, and 15 bases lay in between.

The chain combines TRBV7-2 with TRBJ1-5; D not resolved. The CDR3 has 13 residues. Germline V gene lookup returns CDR1 SGHTA and CDR2 FQGNSA. V was clipped by 4 bases and J by 3 bases, with 7 bases between them. CDR3 in amino acids: CASSWQINQPQHF. CDR3 coding DNA: TGTGCCAGCAGCTGGCAGATCAATCAGCCCCAGCATTTT.

This chain joins TRBV5-3 and TRBJ1-4, with D perhaps matching TRBD1 (5 bases). TRBV5-3 is reported as an ORF; its role is uncertain. CDR3 length equals 16 residues. Trimming removed 1 base from V and 3 bases from J, with 13 bases in between. CDR3 region: CARSLYLETANEKLFF. DNA for the CDR3: TGTGCCAGAAGCTTGTATCTCGAGACAGCTAATGAAAAACTGTTTTTT.

This chain uses TRBV2 with TRBJ2-1; tentative D call: TRBD2 (5 bases). Germline V gene data show CDR1 as SNHLY and CDR2 as FYNNEI. Between the trimmed V and J ends, which lost 4 bases and 9 bases, there was a span of 16 bases. This CDR3 is built from 14 residues. The CDR3 protein is CASSGGIASPEQFF. In DNA form, the CDR3 reads TGTGCCAGCAGTGGAGGAATAGCGTCGCCTGAGCAGTTCTTC.

In DNA, the CDR3 is TGTGCCAGCATGGGGGGAGGGTACGAGCAGTACTTC. Translating it yields CASMGGGYEQYF. The chain employs TRBV6-6 and TRBJ2-7; TRBD2 aligns across 7 bases. The CDR3 sequence is 12 residues long. Germline trimming cut 7 bases from V and 4 bases from J; bases unmatched to any gene: 4. CDR1 and CDR2 (germline): MNHNY, SVGAGI (reference sequence).

In the case of this clone: This same CDR3 is encoded by further DNA sequences in the sample. The chain carries TRBV7-9 and TRBJ2-7; 7 bases map to TRBD1. This CDR3 region has 14 residues. The germline V gene encodes CDR1 SEHNR and CDR2 FQNEAQ (reference sequence). Germline trimming cut 2 bases from V and 2 bases from J; bases unmatched to any gene: 3. In DNA, the CDR3 is TGTGCCAGCAGCTTACGGGACAGAGCCTACGAGCAGTACTTC. Protein sequence: CASSLRDRAYEQYF.

The genes are TRBV6-6 and TRBJ1-1; D is undetermined. This CDR3 spans 13 amino acids. V gave up 7 bases and J gave up 5 bases, with 14 bases separating them. CDR1 and CDR2 (germline): MNHNY, SVGAGI (reference sequence). CDR3 in DNA: TGTGCCAGCACACCGCCCAGGAAAACTGAAGCTTTCTTT. Its protein is CASTPPRKTEAFF.

Only one count was recorded for this clone. The chain joins TRBV10-3 to TRBJ2-1; D is perhaps TRBD1 (5 bases). Germline CDR1 reads ENHRY; CDR2 reads SYGVKD. The CDR3 is 15 amino acids. Trimming pared 3 bases from V and 1 base from J, leaving 10 bases between. CDR3 region: CAISDGQGSYNEQFF. The CDR3 coding sequence is TGTGCCATCAGTGATGGCCAGGGATCCTACAATGAGCAGTTCTTC.

The V call is TRBV5-8, the J call TRBJ2-5; tentative D call: TRBD2 (6 bases). The CDR3 sequence is 15 residues long. CDR1 and CDR2 from the germline V gene are SGHTS and YDEGEE. Between the trimmed V and J ends, which lost 6 bases and 4 bases, there was a span of 19 bases. Here the CDR3 reads CASTLRLLAGETQYF. For the CDR3, the DNA is TGTGCCAGCACTTTGCGGTTACTAGCTGGAGAGACCCAGTACTTC.

The chain joins TRBV7-9 to TRBJ2-6, with D perhaps matching TRBD1 (6 bases). The CDR3 length is 17 residues. V was pared by 2 bases and J by 0 bases, with 11 bases between. CDR1 is SEHNR and CDR2 is FQNEAQ in the germline V gene (reference sequence). The CDR3 loop reads CASSLQGPLSGANVLTF. Here the CDR3 DNA reads TGTGCCAGCAGCTTACAGGGGCCCCTCTCTGGGGCCAACGTCCTGACTTTC.